This T cell receptor (beta chain) was retrieved from a study of metastatic and nonmetastatic thyroid tumors. Study at large: For malignant and benign thyroid patients, tumor or nodule tissue and blood were the sources whose repertoires were compared.

Study-level findings and limits: Across blood and tumor, TCR beta diversity in malignant thyroid tumors was reportedly significantly higher than in benign nodules.

Unmatched junction bases numbered 3, after V lost 8 bases and J lost 0 bases. This CDR3 is 13 amino acids long. Germline CDR1 reads LGHDT; CDR2 reads YNNKEL (reference sequence). This clone was seen repeatedly, ten times or more. The antigen is unknown. TCRdb ran MiXCR on the PCR reads. The data show 3,500 to 4,500 clones, with about 24% seen just once and more than 8.5% held by the top ten. Prior to thyroid surgery, none of the patients had received any treatment. The chain couples TRBV3-1 to TRBJ1-1; 7 bases match TRBD1. This TCR came from a male donor with papillary thyroid cancer or a benign thyroid nodule (not recorded which). Some clones in this sample may be carry-over from other donors' samples. Source material: tumor tissue. The CDR3 bases are TGTGCCAGCTCGGGACAGCTGAACACTGAAGCTTTCTTT. Its protein is CASSGQLNTEAFF.